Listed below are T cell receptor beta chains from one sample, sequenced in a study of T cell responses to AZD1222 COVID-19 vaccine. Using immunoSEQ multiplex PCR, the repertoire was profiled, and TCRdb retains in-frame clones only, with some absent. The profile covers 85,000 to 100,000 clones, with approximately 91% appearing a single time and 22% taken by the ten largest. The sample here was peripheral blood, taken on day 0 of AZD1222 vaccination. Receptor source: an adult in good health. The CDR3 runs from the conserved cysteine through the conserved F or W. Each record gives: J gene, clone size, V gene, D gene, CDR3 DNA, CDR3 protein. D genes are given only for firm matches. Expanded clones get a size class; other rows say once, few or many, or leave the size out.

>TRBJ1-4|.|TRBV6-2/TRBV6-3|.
TGTGCCAGCAGTTACTCGAGGGGGGCTAATGGTGAAAAACTGTTTTTT
CASSYSRGANGEKLFF
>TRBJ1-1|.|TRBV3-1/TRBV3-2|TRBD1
TGTGCCAGCAGCCTCTGGACAGGGGTGAACACTGAAGCTTTCTTT
CASSLWTGVNTEAFF
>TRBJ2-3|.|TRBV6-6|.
TGTGCCAGCAGCCCTCGCACAGATACGCAGTATTTT
CASSPRTDTQYF
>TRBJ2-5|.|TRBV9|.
TGTGCCAGCAGCCCAAGGGCTCGTGAGGAGACCCAGTACTTC
CASSPRAREETQYF
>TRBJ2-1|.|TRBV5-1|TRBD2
TGCGCCAGCAGAACTAGCGGGGGCTACAATGAGCAGTTCTTC
CASRTSGGYNEQFF
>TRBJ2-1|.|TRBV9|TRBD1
TGTGCCAGCAGCGAACAGATAAGGACAGGTCGCAATGAGCAGTTCTTC
CASSEQIRTGRNEQFF
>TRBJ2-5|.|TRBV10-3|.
TGTGCCATCAGTGCAATGGGACGGACCCAAGAGACCCAGTACTTC
CAISAMGRTQETQYF
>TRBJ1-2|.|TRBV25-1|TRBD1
TGTGCCAGCAGTCGGCCGACAGGGACGGGCGGCTACACCTTC
CASSRPTGTGGYTF
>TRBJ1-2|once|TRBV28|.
TGTGCCAGCAACCAGGGTTACTATGGCTACACCTTC
CASNQGYYGYTF
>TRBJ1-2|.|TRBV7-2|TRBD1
TGTGCCAGCAGCAGACAGAACAGGGGGGATGGCTACACCTTC
CASSRQNRGDGYTF
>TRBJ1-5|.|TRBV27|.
TGTGCCAGCAGCCTATCTGGGGCCCAAGGTCAGCCCCAGCATTTT
CASSLSGAQGQPQHF
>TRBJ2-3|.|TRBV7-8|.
TGTGCCAGCAGCTTATACTTAGCGGCAGATACGCAGTATTTT
CASSLYLAADTQYF
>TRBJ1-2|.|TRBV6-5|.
TGTGCCAGCAGCAGCTCAGGTACCTACGGCTATGGCTACACCTTC
CASSSSGTYGYGYTF
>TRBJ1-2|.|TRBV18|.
TGTGCCAGCTCACCACTCCCTCCCACTAACTATGGCTACACCTTC
CASSPLPPTNYGYTF
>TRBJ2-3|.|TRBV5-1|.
TGCGCCAGCAGCGCGGACTTGGGGGCGGGCACAGATACGCAGTATTTT
CASSADLGAGTDTQYF
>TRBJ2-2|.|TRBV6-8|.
TGTGCCAGCACCCCCGGGGAACAGCTAAACACCGGGGAGCTGTTTTTT
CASTPGEQLNTGELFF
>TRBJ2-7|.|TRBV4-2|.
TGTGCCAGCAGCCAAGATATAGCAGACTACGAGCAGTACTTC
CASSQDIADYEQYF
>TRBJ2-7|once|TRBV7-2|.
TGTGCCAGCAGTCGTGTTGGGGGCTACGAGCAGTACTTC
CASSRVGGYEQYF
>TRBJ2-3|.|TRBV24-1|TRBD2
TGTGCCACCAGCGAGGGACTAGCGGGGGATCAGGGTCCAGATACGCAGTATTTT
CATSEGLAGDQGPDTQYF
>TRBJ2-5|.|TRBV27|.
TGTGCCAGCAGGCGAACAACGGGGAAACAAGAGACCCAGTACTTC
CASRRTTGKQETQYF
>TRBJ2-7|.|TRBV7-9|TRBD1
TGTGCCAGCACCACGGGACAGGGATCCCACGAGCAGTACTTC
CASTTGQGSHEQYF
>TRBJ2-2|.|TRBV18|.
TGTGCCAGCTCACCAAAGCAGGGCGAGGCCGGGGAGCTGTTTTTT
CASSPKQGEAGELFF
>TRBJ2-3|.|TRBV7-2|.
TGTGCCAGCAGCGCGGGCACTGTCGATACGCAGTATTTT
CASSAGTVDTQYF
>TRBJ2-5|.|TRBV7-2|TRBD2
TGTGCCAGCAGCTGGAGGCTAGCGGGGGGGCCGGAGACCCAGTACTTC
CASSWRLAGGPETQYF
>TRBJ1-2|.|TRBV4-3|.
TGCGCCAGCAGCCCAACGAGCTGGCTGGTCTATGGCTACACCTTC
CASSPTSWLVYGYTF
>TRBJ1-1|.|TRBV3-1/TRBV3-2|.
TGTGCCAGCAGCCAAGTCAGGGTGTCGGCTGAAGCTTTCTTT
CASSQVRVSAEAFF
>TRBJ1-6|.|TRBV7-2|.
TGTGCCAGCAGCAATAGGGGAAATTCACCCCTCCACTTT
CASSNRGNSPLHF
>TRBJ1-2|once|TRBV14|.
TGTGCCAGCAGCCCCCGACAGGCGGATGGCTACACCTTC
CASSPRQADGYTF
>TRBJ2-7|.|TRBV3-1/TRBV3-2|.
TGTGCCAGCAGCCAAGATCTATGGGCAGATTCCTACGAGCAGTACTTC
CASSQDLWADSYEQYF
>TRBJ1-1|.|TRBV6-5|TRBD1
TGTGCCAGCAGTCCGTCACAGGGGGGGGAGGCTTTCTTT
CASSPSQGGEAFF
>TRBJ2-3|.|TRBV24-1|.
TGTGCCACCAGTCCCGGGGGAACCACAGATACGCAGTATTTT
CATSPGGTTDTQYF
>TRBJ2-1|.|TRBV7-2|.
TGTGCCAGCAGCTCACCACTAGGTGAGCAGTTCTTC
CASSSPLGEQFF
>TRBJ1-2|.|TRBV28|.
TGTGCCAGCAGTTCAACCTACCCAGCTAACTATGGCTACACCTTC
CASSSTYPANYGYTF
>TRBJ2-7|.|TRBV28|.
TGTGCCAGCAGTGACCCTAGAGAGCAGTACTTC
CASSDPREQYF
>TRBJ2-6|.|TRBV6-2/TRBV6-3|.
TGTGCCAGCAGTTACGTTAGAGGGGGAGGGGCCAACGTCCTGACTTTC
CASSYVRGGGANVLTF
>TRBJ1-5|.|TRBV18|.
TGTGCCAGCTCACCGGCAGGTCCCGATCAGCCCCAGCATTTT
CASSPAGPDQPQHF
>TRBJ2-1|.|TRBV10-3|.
TGTGCCATCAGTGAGTCCCTTGGGGAGCAGTTCTTC
CAISESLGEQFF
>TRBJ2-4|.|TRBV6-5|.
TGTGCCAGCAGTTACTCATCGGTAGCCAAAAACATTCAGTACTTC
CASSYSSVAKNIQYF
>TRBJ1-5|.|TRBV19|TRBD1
TGTGCCAGTACAGGGGGCAGCAATCAGCCCCAGCATTTT
CASTGGSNQPQHF
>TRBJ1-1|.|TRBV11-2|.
TGTGCCAGCAGCTTAGGTGGGTGGGGCAGATCGAACACTGAAGCTTTCTTT
CASSLGGWGRSNTEAFF
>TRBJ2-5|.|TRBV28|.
TGTGCCAGCAGTTTACCGACTAGTAAAGAGACCCAGTACTTC
CASSLPTSKETQYF
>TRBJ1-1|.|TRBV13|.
TGTGCCAGCAGCTTAACCAGGAACACTGAAGCTTTCTTT
CASSLTRNTEAFF
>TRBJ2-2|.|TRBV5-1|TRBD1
TGCGCCAGCAGCTTGTATACAGGGGAGACCGGGGAGCTGTTTTTT
CASSLYTGETGELFF
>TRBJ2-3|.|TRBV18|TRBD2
TGTGCCAGCTCACAGTCGGCGGGACTAGCGGGGCGAGGGAGCACAGATACGCAGTATTTT
CASSQSAGLAGRGSTDTQYF
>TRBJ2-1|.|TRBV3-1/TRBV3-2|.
TGTGCCAGCAGCCAAGATGGTCAGAGTGAGCAGTTCTTC
CASSQDGQSEQFF
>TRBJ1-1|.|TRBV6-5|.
TGTGCCAGCACCCAACTAGGCCGGACCTTCTTT
CASTQLGRTFF
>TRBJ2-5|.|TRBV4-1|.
TGCGCCAGCAGCCAACAGTATGTCATCGGGACCCAGTACTTC
CASSQQYVIGTQYF
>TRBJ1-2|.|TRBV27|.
TGTGCCAGCAGTTCCCCTGGGACCCCGGGCGGCTACACCTTC
CASSSPGTPGGYTF